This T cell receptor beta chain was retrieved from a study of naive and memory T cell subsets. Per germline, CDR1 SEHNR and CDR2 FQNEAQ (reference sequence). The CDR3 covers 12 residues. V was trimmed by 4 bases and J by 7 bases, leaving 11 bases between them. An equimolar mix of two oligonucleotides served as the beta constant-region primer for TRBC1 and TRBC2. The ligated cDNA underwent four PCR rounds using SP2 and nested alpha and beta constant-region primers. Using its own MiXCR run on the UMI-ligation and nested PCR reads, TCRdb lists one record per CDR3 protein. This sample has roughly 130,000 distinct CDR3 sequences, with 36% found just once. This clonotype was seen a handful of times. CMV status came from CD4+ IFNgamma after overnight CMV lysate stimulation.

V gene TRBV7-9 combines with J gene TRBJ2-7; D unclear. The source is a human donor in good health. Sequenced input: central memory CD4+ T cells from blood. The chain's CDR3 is CASSSDEREQYF. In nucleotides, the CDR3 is TGTGCCAGCAGCTCGGACGAGCGTGAGCAGTACTTC.